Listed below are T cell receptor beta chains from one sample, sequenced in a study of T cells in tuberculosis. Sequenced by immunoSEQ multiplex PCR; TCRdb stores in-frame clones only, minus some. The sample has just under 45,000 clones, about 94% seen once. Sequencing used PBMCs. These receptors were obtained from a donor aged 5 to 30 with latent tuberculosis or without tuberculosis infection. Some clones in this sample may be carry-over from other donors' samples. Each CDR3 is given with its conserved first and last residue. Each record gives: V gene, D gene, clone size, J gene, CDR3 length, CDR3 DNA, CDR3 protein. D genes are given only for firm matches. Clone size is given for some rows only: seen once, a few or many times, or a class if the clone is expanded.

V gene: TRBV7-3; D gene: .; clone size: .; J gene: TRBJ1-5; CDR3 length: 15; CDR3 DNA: TGTGCCAGCAGCCCCCGGCGGTCTAGCAATCAGCCCCAGCATTTT; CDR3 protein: CASSPRRSSNQPQHF
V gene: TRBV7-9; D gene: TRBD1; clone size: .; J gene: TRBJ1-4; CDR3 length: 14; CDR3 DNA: TGTGCCAGCAGCTTGGGGCAGGGGGATGAAAAACTGTTTTTT; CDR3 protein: CASSLGQGDEKLFF
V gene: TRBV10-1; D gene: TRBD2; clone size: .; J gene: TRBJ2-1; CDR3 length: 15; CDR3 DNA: TGCGCCAGCAGTGGTTCTAGCGGGAGTAGGGGTGAGCAGTTCTTC; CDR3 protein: CASSGSSGSRGEQFF
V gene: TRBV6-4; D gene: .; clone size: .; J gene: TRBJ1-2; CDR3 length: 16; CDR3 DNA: TGTGCCAGCAGTCCCAAGTGGGGCAGCCAAAACTATGGCTACACCTTC; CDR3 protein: CASSPKWGSQNYGYTF
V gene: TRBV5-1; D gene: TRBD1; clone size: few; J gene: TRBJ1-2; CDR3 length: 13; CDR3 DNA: TGCGCCAGCAGCACCGGACAGGGGGATGGCTACACCTTC; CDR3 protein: CASSTGQGDGYTF
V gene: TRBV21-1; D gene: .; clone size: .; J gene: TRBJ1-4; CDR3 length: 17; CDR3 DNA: TGTGCCAGCAGCAAACCCTCAAGGACAGATAGAGAGGAAAAACTGTTTTTT; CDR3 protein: CASSKPSRTDREEKLFF
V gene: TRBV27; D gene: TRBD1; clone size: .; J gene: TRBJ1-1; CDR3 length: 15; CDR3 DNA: TGTGCCAGCAGTACAGGGGTCGTAATGAACACTGAAGCTTTCTTT; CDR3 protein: CASSTGVVMNTEAFF
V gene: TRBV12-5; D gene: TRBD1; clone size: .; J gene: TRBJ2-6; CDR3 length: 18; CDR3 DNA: TGTGCTAGTGGTTCCCCCGGGACAGAGTTCTCTGGGGCCAACGTCCTGACTTTC; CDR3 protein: CASGSPGTEFSGANVLTF
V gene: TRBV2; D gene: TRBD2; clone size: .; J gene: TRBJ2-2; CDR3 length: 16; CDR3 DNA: TGTGCCAGCAGCCGTACTAGCGGAGCTTACACCGGGGAGCTGTTTTTT; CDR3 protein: CASSRTSGAYTGELFF
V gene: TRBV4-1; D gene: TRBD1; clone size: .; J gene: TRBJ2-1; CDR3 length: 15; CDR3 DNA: TGCGCCAGCAGCCAAGGGGGACAGTCCTACAATGAGCAGTTCTTC; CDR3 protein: CASSQGGQSYNEQFF
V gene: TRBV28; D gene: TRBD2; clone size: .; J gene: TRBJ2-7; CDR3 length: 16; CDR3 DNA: TGTGCCAGCAGTTTTGTCGGGGCTAGCGGGAGGGGCGAGCAGTACTTC; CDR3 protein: CASSFVGASGRGEQYF
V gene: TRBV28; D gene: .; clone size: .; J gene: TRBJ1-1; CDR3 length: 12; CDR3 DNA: TGTGCCAGCAGTTTACAGGGCACTGAAGCTTTCTTT; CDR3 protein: CASSLQGTEAFF
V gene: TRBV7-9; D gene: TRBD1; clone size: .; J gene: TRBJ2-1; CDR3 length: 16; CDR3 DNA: TGTGCCAGCAGCGCGACACTGGGACAGGTGGGACCCGAGCAGTTCTTC; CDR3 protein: CASSATLGQVGPEQFF
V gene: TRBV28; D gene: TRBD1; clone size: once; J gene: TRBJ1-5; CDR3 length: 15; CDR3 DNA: TGTGCCAGCAGTCCCCGACAGGGTAGCAATCAGCCCCAGCATTTT; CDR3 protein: CASSPRQGSNQPQHF
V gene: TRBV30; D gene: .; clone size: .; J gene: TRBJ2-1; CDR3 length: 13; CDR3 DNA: TGTGCCTGGACGCAGCGGAAAGACAATGAGCAGTTCTTC; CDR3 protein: CAWTQRKDNEQFF
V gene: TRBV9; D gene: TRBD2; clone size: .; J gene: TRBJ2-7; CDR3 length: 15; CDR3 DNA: TGTGCCAGCAGCGCCAGGACTAGCGGAATCTACGAGCAGTACTTC; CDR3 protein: CASSARTSGIYEQYF
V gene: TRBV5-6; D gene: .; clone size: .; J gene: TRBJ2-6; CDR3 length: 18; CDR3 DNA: TGTGCCAGCAGCTTGATGACAGGTGAATTCTCTGGGGCCAACGTCCTGACTTTC; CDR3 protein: CASSLMTGEFSGANVLTF
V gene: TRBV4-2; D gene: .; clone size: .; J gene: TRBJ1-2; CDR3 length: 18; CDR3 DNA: TGTGCCAGCAGCCAAGGGGGGTCCAGGGGAAGTCTAAACTATGGCTACACCTTC; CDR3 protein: CASSQGGSRGSLNYGYTF
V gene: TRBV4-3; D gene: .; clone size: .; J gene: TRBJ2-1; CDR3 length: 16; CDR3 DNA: TGCGCCAGCAGCCAAGATCTGGTGAACCCTTCGGATGAGCAGTTCTTC; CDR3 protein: CASSQDLVNPSDEQFF
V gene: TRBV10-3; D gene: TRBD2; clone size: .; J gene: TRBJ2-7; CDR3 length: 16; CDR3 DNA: TGTGCCATCAGTGAGGGATTAGCGGGAGGTTCCTACGAGCAGTACTTC; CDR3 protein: CAISEGLAGGSYEQYF
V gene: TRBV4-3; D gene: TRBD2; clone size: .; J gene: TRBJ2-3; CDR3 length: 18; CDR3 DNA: TGCGCCAGCAGCCAAGATCCGAGGGGGACTAGCAGCACAGATACGCAGTATTTT; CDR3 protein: CASSQDPRGTSSTDTQYF
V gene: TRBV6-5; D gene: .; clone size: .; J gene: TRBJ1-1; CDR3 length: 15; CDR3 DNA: TGTGCCAGCAGTTACGCAGGGTTAGGGAACACTGAAGCTTTCTTT; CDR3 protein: CASSYAGLGNTEAFF